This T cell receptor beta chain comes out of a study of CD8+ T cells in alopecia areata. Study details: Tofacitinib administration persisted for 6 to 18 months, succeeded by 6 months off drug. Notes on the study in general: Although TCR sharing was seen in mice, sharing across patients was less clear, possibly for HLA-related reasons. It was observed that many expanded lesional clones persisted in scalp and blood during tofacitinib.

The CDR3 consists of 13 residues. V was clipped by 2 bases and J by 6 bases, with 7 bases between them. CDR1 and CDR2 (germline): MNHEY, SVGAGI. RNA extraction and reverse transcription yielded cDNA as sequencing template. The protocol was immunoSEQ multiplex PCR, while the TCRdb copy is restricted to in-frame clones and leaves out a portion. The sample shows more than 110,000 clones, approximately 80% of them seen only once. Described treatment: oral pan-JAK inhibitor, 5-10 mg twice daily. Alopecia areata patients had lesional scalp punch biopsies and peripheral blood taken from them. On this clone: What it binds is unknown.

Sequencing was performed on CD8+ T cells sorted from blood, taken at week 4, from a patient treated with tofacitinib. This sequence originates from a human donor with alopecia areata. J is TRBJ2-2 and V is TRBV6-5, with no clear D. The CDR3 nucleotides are TGTGCCAGCAGTTACGGAGAGTCCGGGGAGCTGTTTTTT. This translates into CASSYGESGELFF.